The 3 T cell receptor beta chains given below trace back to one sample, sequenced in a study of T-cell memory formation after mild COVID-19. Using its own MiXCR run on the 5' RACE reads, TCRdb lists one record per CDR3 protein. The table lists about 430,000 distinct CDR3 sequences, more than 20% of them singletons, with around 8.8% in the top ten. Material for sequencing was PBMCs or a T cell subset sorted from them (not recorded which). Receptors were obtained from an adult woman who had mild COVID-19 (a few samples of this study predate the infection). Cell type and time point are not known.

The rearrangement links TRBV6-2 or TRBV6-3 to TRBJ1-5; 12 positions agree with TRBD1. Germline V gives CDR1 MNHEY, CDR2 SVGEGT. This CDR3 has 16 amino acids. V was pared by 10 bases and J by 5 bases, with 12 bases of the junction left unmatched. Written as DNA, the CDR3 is TGTGCCACCACCGGGACAGGGGGCATTTTGCATCAGCCCCAGCATTTT. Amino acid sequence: CATTGTGGILHQPQHF.

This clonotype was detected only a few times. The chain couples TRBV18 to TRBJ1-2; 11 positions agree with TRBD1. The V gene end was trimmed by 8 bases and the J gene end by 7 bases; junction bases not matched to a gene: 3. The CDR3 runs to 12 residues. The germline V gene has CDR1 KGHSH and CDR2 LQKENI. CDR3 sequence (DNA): TGTGCCAGCAGCGGGACAGGGGGTGGCTACACCTTC. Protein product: CASSGTGGGYTF.

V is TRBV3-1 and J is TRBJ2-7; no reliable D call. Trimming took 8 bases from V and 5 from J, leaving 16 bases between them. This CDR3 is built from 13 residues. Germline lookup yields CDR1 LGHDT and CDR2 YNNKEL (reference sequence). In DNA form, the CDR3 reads TGTGCCAGCGAGGATAGTCTCGCCGACGAGCAGTACTTC. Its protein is CASEDSLADEQYF.